This entry describes one TCR beta chain. Antigen specificity is unknown. These data belong to a study of T cell responses to AZD1222 COVID-19 vaccine. Data came from immunoSEQ multiplex PCR; TCRdb stores just in-frame clones and leaves some out. The repertoire includes about 83,000 clones, about 91% of them detected once, and 28% sits in the top ten. Germline CDR1 is LNHDA and CDR2 is SQIVND (reference sequence). V lost 4 bases and J lost 1, with 7 bases in between. This CDR3 is built from 13 residues. Study findings and constraints: White British people made up most donors, females outnumbered males, and clonal diversity was possibly underestimated. Unmutated variant regions reportedly attract nearly half of all spike-specific TCRs.

The rearrangement joins TRBV19 to TRBJ1-1; D unclear. The input for sequencing was peripheral blood, taken 28 days after the second AZD1222 dose. This receptor was identified in an adult who received the AZD1222 COVID-19 vaccine. The CDR3: CASSREGNTEAFF. CDR3 DNA sequence: TGTGCCAGTAGTAGGGAAGGGAACACTGAAGCTTTCTTT.